One sample yielded the 22 T cell receptor beta chains listed below, sequenced in a study of patients and donors after allogeneic stem cell transplantation (dated by TCRdb to between 2020 and 2021). Library prep was done by RT-PCR. Sequenced on a NextSeq 550. TCRdb trimmed public reads at Q25 via fastp, called clones via MiXCR and kept in-frame beta chains. Rows are unified per CDR3 protein, each entry keeping the most common DNA and genes. The sample yields about 400,000 distinct CDR3 sequences; around 15% were counted once. The ten largest clones represent just over 7% of the sample. Material: blood, either unsorted or a sorted T cell fraction (not recorded which). The receptors shown here come from a human donor who was either an allogeneic HSCT recipient or a stem cell or donor lymphocyte infusion donor (not recorded which). It is not recorded whose cells these are; they may come from a transplant donor.

The rearrangement uses TRBV30 and TRBJ2-7, with D possibly being TRBD1 (5 bases). The CDR3 contains 12 residues. V dropped 0 bases and J dropped 6 bases, with 9 bases sitting between them. Germline loops: CDR1 GTSNPN, CDR2 SVGIG (reference sequence). CDR3 coding DNA: TGTGCCTGGAGTGTGTCTGGGGCCGAGCAGTACTTC. It encodes CAWSVSGAEQYF.

The rearrangement joins TRBV5-1 to TRBJ2-7; maybe TRBD2 (5 bases). Germline V gene data show CDR1 as SGHRS and CDR2 as YFSETQ. The CDR3 runs 14 residues. Trimming took 0 bases from V and 2 from J, leaving 9 bases between them. CDR3 DNA: TGCGCCAGCAGCTTGGCCCCGGGAACCTACGAGCAGTACTTC. It specifies CASSLAPGTYEQYF. Full variable domain (remainder filled in from reference TRBV5-1 and TRBJ2-7): KAGVTQTPRYLIKTRGQQVTLSCSPISGHRSVSWYQQTPGQGLQFLFEYFSETQRNKGNFPGRFSGRQFSNSRSEMNVSTLELGDSALYLCASSLAPGTYEQYFGPGTRLTVT.

This clonotype was recorded at least ten times. The genes are TRBV20-1 and TRBJ2-1; no firm D call. The germline V gene encodes CDR1 DFQATT and CDR2 SNEGSKA (reference sequence). V was shortened by 7 bases and J by 0 bases, with 4 bases between the two germline ends. The CDR3 is made up of 11 amino acids. This CDR3 reads CSVVSYNEQFF. The CDR3 coding sequence is TGCAGTGTAGTCTCCTACAATGAGCAGTTCTTC.

A few counts support this clonotype. V gene TRBV7-9 combines with J gene TRBJ2-3; 10 positions agree with TRBD1. With 5 bases clipped from V and 4 bases from J, the junction kept 6 bases outside the gene matches. This CDR3 has 15 amino acids. Germline CDR1 reads SEHNR; CDR2 reads FQNEAQ (reference sequence). CDR3 region: CASSDRDRGSDTQYF. CDR3 DNA: TGTGCCAGCAGCGACCGGGACAGGGGTTCAGATACGCAGTATTTT. The whole variable domain, filled in from reference TRBV7-9 and TRBJ2-3, reads DTGVSQNPRHKITKRGQNVTFRCDPISEHNRLYWYRQTLGQGPEFLTYFQNEAQLEKSRLLSDRFSAERPKGSFSTLEIQRTEQGDSAMYLCASSDRDRGSDTQYFGPGTRLTVL.

The sample holds one count of this clonotype. The V call is TRBV7-9, the J call TRBJ2-1; D is unresolved. The germline CDR1 and CDR2 sequences are SEHNR and FQNEAQ (reference sequence). V dropped 5 bases and J dropped 10 bases, with 12 bases sitting between them. The CDR3 runs 12 residues. The CDR3 sequence: CASSPPYREQFF. The CDR3 DNA sequence: TGTGCCAGCAGCCCACCGTATAGGGAGCAGTTCTTC.

This clonotype was found a few times. The chain employs TRBV5-1 and TRBJ2-1, with D perhaps TRBD2 (5 bases). This CDR3 spans 19 amino acids. V gave up 0 bases and J gave up 0 bases, with 19 bases separating them. Germline CDR1 reads SGHRS; CDR2 reads YFSETQ. The DNA of the CDR3 is TGCGCCAGCAGCTTGGTCGTGTGGGAGTCCCGAAGCTCCTACAATGAGCAGTTCTTC. Amino acid sequence: CASSLVVWESRSSYNEQFF.

This clonotype was counted a single time. The CDR3 region is CASSPGTVLETQYF. As DNA, the CDR3 is TGTGCCAGCAGTCCCGGGACAGTTCTGGAGACCCAGTACTTC. The chain joins TRBV12-3 or TRBV12-4 to TRBJ2-5, with 7 bases matching TRBD1. The CDR3 runs 14 residues. V shed 5 bases, J shed 5 bases, and the junction held 8 bases outside the gene matches.

V and J are TRBV7-9 and TRBJ2-5; TRBD1 might be the D (6 bases). CDR1 and CDR2 from the germline V gene are SEHNR and FQNEAQ (reference sequence). This CDR3 has 14 residues. V lost 4 bases and J lost 5, with 14 bases in between. The CDR3 DNA sequence: TGTGCCAGCAGCTCAGGGGACCTGCGGGAGACCCAGTACTTC. Protein: CASSSGDLRETQYF. The full variable domain, rest sourced from reference TRBV7-9 and TRBJ2-5, is DTGVSQNPRHKITKRGQNVTFRCDPISEHNRLYWYRQTLGQGPEFLTYFQNEAQLEKSRLLSDRFSAERPKGSFSTLEIQRTEQGDSAMYLCASSSGDLRETQYFGPGTRLLVL.

This clonotype was recorded a few times. This chain links TRBV6-2 or TRBV6-3 with TRBJ2-7; TRBD2 matches at 10 bases. CDR1 is MNHEY, CDR2 SVGEGT, per germline. The CDR3 extends over 16 amino acids. The ends lost 5 bases at V and 3 bases at J; junction bases unmatched: 10. The CDR3 DNA reads TGTGCCAGCAGTGAGATACCGGGACTAGCGCTCTACGAGCAGTACTTC. It is translated as CASSEIPGLALYEQYF.

Many counts were recorded for this clonotype. The chain joins TRBV27 to TRBJ2-4; 9 bases line up with TRBD1. The trim removed 5 bases at V and 4 bases at J, leaving 3 bases unmatched. The CDR3 runs 14 residues. CDR1 MNHEY and CDR2 SMNVEV come from the germline V gene (reference sequence). The CDR3 protein is CASSPGTGKNIQYF. CDR3 bases: TGTGCCAGCAGTCCCGGGACAGGGAAAAACATTCAGTACTTC.

In this sample, this clonotype turned up a few times. The chain couples TRBV30 to TRBJ2-5; D not resolved. V lost 6 bases to trimming and J lost 5 bases, with 19 bases between them. Germline assignment: CDR1 GTSNPN and CDR2 SVGIG (reference sequence). This CDR3 is built from 14 residues. The CDR3 here is CACSLGPDRETQYF. The CDR3 nucleotides are TGTGCCTGTAGTCTGGGTCCGGACCGGGAGACCCAGTACTTC.

The chain is built from TRBV5-1 and TRBJ1-6, with TRBD1 matching over 9 bases. This CDR3 has 13 amino acids. V trimming: 3 bases; J trimming: 10 bases; junction bases outside the gene matches: 2. The germline CDR1 and CDR2 sequences are SGHRS and YFSETQ. CDR3 region: CASSWGQGSPLHF. CDR3 bases: TGCGCCAGCAGCTGGGGACAGGGCTCACCCCTCCACTTT.

The V gene is TRBV9, the J gene TRBJ1-2; tentatively, D is TRBD1 (6 bases). In germline, CDR1 is SGDLS, CDR2 YYNGEE. Deletions cut 0 bases from V and 9 bases from J, with 21 bases between. This CDR3 is 16 amino acids long. The CDR3 DNA follows: TGTGCCAGCAGCGTAGCTCCCAGACAGGCCTTCGTGAGCTACACCTTC. Translating gives CASSVAPRQAFVSYTF.

The genes are TRBV30 and TRBJ2-3; 11 bases match TRBD2. Germline CDR1 and CDR2: GTSNPN and SVGIG (reference sequence). The length of the CDR3 is 15 residues. V dropped 2 bases and J dropped 10; count of bases not matched to a gene: 11. The DNA of the CDR3 is TGTGCCTGGAGTCGGATCGGGACTAGCGGTACCCCGCAGTATTTT. Its protein product is CAWSRIGTSGTPQYF. Supplemented by reference TRBV30 and TRBJ2-3, the full variable domain reads SQTIHQWPATLVQPVGSPLSLECTVEGTSNPNLYWYRQAAGRGLQLLFYSVGIGQISSEVPQNLSASRPQDRQFILSSKKLLLSDSGFYLCAWSRIGTSGTPQYFGPGTRLTVL.

This clonotype was picked up many times. Here the CDR3 DNA reads TGCGCCAGCAGCAGAACAGGGGAGGGGGAGCCCCAGCATTTT. Its protein is CASSRTGEGEPQHF. V is TRBV5-1 and J is TRBJ1-5, with 7 bases aligning to TRBD1. This CDR3 contains 14 residues. CDR1 SGHRS and CDR2 YFSETQ come from the germline V gene. Trimming cost V 4 bases and J 8 bases; bases outside gene matches: 9.

This clonotype came up a few times. The chain links TRBV6-5 to TRBJ1-1; 8 bases line up with TRBD1. V shed 5 bases, J shed 7 bases, and the junction held 3 bases outside the gene matches. There are 12 residues in the CDR3. Germline lookup yields CDR1 MNHEY and CDR2 SVGAGI. CDR3 bases: TGTGCCAGCAGTAAACAGGGGGGTGAAGCTTTCTTT. Translated, it gives CASSKQGGEAFF.

This rearrangement joins TRBV16 to TRBJ2-5; D is unclear. CDR1 and CDR2 from the germline V gene are KGHSY and FQNENV. Deletions cut 3 bases from V and 4 bases from J, with 12 bases between. This CDR3 spans 14 amino acids. The DNA of the CDR3 is TGTGCCAGCAGCCATGGACGGGTGACAGAGACCCAGTACTTC. It yields the protein CASSHGRVTETQYF.

This clonotype was counted a few times. The chain employs TRBV29-1 and TRBJ1-1, with D maybe TRBD1 (6 bases). Germline V gives CDR1 SQVTM, CDR2 ANQGSEA. The CDR3 extends over 11 amino acids. Trimming stripped 6 bases from V and 6 bases from J, with 11 bases between. CDR3 sequence (DNA): TGCAGCGTGTTAGGGGGGCCTGAAGCTTTCTTT. Residues: CSVLGGPEAFF.

This clonotype was observed a handful of times. The chain joins TRBV20-1 to TRBJ2-2; D is possibly TRBD2 (7 bases). Germline CDR1 DFQATT, CDR2 SNEGSKA (reference sequence). CDR3 length: 13 amino acids. V gave up 7 bases and J gave up 6 bases, with 15 bases separating them. CDR3 loop: CSVRGGASGELFF. Written as DNA, the CDR3 is TGCAGTGTACGAGGGGGGGCCTCCGGGGAGCTGTTTTTT.

The chain recombines TRBV20-1 with TRBJ1-5; tentative D call: TRBD1 (5 bases). Trimming removed 6 bases at V and 6 bases at J, with 12 bases between. Germline loops: CDR1 DFQATT, CDR2 SNEGSKA (reference sequence). This CDR3 is 12 amino acids long. CDR3 DNA: TGCAGTGCAAGTGGGGGGACTCAGCCCCAGCATTTT. Its protein product is CSASGGTQPQHF.

The genes are TRBV13 and TRBJ1-6; D gene uncertain. The CDR3 covers 14 residues. The ends were cut back, 6 bases at V and 7 bases at J, with 13 bases in the middle. Germline assignment: CDR1 PRHDT and CDR2 FYEKMQ (reference sequence). The DNA for the CDR3 is TGTGCCAGCAGTTTACGGGAGGAAAATTCACCCCTCCACTTT. This encodes CASSLREENSPLHF. The complete variable domain, with remaining parts taken from reference TRBV13 and TRBJ1-6, reads AAGVIQSPRHLIKEKRETATLKCYPIPRHDTVYWYQQGPGQDPQFLISFYEKMQSDKGSIPDRFSAQQFSDYHSELNMSSLELGDSALYFCASSLREENSPLHFGNGTRLTVT.

The chain couples TRBV9 to TRBJ2-5, with a weak D call TRBD2 (6 bases). The V gene's germline CDR1 is SGDLS and CDR2 YYNGEE. V lost 0 bases and J lost 5, with 11 bases in between. CDR3 length: 14 amino acids. The CDR3 DNA sequence: TGTGCCAGCAGCGTAGATGGCGGGGCGGAGACCCAGTACTTC. This gives the protein CASSVDGGAETQYF.